A selection of T cell receptor beta chains follows, all from one sample in a study of radiotherapy plus CTLA-4 blockade in lung cancer. Clones were sequenced by immunoSEQ multiplex PCR, and TCRdb holds only the in-frame ones, with some missing. The profile shows approximately 25,000 clones, 73% of them singletons. The sequencing here drew on peripheral blood, taken from a patient treated with radiotherapy plus ipilimumab. These receptors originate from a human donor with non-small cell lung cancer who had stable disease on radiotherapy plus ipilimumab. CDR3s include the opening cysteine and the closing phenylalanine or tryptophan. A D gene is named only where the DNA matches it firmly. Rows give clone size only sometimes, using once, few, many, or a class for an expanded clone.

d_call: NA
clone_size: few
v_call: TRBV5-1
j_call: TRBJ1-1
cdr3_nt: TGCGCCAGCAGTTTAAGAGGTGTGAACACTGAAGCTTTCTTT
cdr3_aa: CASSLRGVNTEAFF

d_call: TRBD1
clone_size: NA
v_call: TRBV6-6
j_call: TRBJ1-2
cdr3_nt: TGTGCCAGCAGTCATACAGGGGAGGGAGGTTACTATGGCTACACCTTC
cdr3_aa: CASSHTGEGGYYGYTF

d_call: TRBD2
clone_size: NA
v_call: TRBV7-2
j_call: TRBJ2-1
cdr3_nt: TGTGCCAGCAGCTTAGCTCTAGCGGGAGGAACCAATGAGCAGTTCTTC
cdr3_aa: CASSLALAGGTNEQFF

d_call: NA
clone_size: NA
v_call: TRBV11-2
j_call: TRBJ1-1
cdr3_nt: TGTGCCAGCAGCTTAGTAGATAGGCCACCTTTCTTT
cdr3_aa: CASSLVDRPPFF

d_call: TRBD1
clone_size: NA
v_call: TRBV6-1
j_call: TRBJ1-1
cdr3_nt: TGTGCCAGCAGTGATAGACAGGGAGTGTCTGAAGCTTTCTTT
cdr3_aa: CASSDRQGVSEAFF

d_call: TRBD2
clone_size: once
v_call: TRBV7-8
j_call: TRBJ2-7
cdr3_nt: TGTGCCAGCAGCCCCACCTCCACTAGCGGGAGGGTGAGGATAATATTCGAGCAGTACTTC
cdr3_aa: CASSPTSTSGRVRIIFEQYF

d_call: TRBD1
clone_size: NA
v_call: TRBV19
j_call: TRBJ1-1
cdr3_nt: TGTGCCAGTAGTATGACAGGGGCTGAAGCTTTCTTT
cdr3_aa: CASSMTGAEAFF

d_call: NA
clone_size: NA
v_call: TRBV11-3
j_call: TRBJ2-5
cdr3_nt: TGTGCCAGCAGCTTAGTGGCCGGGGAGGCCCAGTACTTC
cdr3_aa: CASSLVAGEAQYF

d_call: NA
clone_size: NA
v_call: TRBV7-8
j_call: TRBJ1-1
cdr3_nt: TGTGCCAGCCACCCGGGGTCGAACACTGAAGCTTTCTTT
cdr3_aa: CASHPGSNTEAFF

d_call: TRBD1
clone_size: NA
v_call: TRBV19
j_call: TRBJ1-2
cdr3_nt: TGTGCCAGTAGTATAGCGGGACAGAACTATGGCTACACCTTC
cdr3_aa: CASSIAGQNYGYTF

d_call: TRBD1
clone_size: NA
v_call: TRBV19
j_call: TRBJ1-5
cdr3_nt: TGTGCCAGTAAAGAGACAGGGTATCAGCCCCAGCATTTT
cdr3_aa: CASKETGYQPQHF

d_call: NA
clone_size: NA
v_call: TRBV6-1
j_call: TRBJ2-3
cdr3_nt: TGTGCCAGCAGTGAATCCGGACTTTCCACAGATACGCAGTATTTT
cdr3_aa: CASSESGLSTDTQYF

d_call: TRBD1
clone_size: few
v_call: TRBV28
j_call: TRBJ1-5
cdr3_nt: TGTGCCAGCAGTGGGGCAGGGACAGGCAATGAGCCCCAGCATTTT
cdr3_aa: CASSGAGTGNEPQHF

d_call: NA
clone_size: once
v_call: TRBV19
j_call: TRBJ1-5
cdr3_nt: TGTGCCAGTAGTATTCGGCAGGGAAGCAGCAATCAGCCCCAGCATTTT
cdr3_aa: CASSIRQGSSNQPQHF

d_call: NA
clone_size: NA
v_call: TRBV9
j_call: TRBJ1-4
cdr3_nt: TGTGCCAGCAGCGTAGGCGACAGTTTGGCAACTAATGAAAAACTGTTTTTT
cdr3_aa: CASSVGDSLATNEKLFF

d_call: NA
clone_size: NA
v_call: TRBV4-1
j_call: TRBJ2-3
cdr3_nt: TGCGCCAGCTCTCGGGGGTGGGGCACAGATACGCAGTATTTT
cdr3_aa: CASSRGWGTDTQYF

d_call: NA
clone_size: NA
v_call: TRBV27
j_call: TRBJ2-1
cdr3_nt: TGTGCCAGCAGCCGTCGGGGCGGGGATTACAATGAGCAGTTCTTC
cdr3_aa: CASSRRGGDYNEQFF

d_call: NA
clone_size: NA
v_call: TRBV7-2
j_call: TRBJ2-1
cdr3_nt: TGTGCCAGCAGCCTAAGGCCCGAGGCAGGGGCGTTCTTC
cdr3_aa: CASSLRPEAGAFF

d_call: NA
clone_size: NA
v_call: TRBV29-1
j_call: TRBJ1-2
cdr3_nt: TGCAGCGTTCCCGAGGGGGGGGGAAACTATGGCTACACCTTC
cdr3_aa: CSVPEGGGNYGYTF

d_call: TRBD2
clone_size: NA
v_call: TRBV19
j_call: TRBJ2-7
cdr3_nt: TGTGCCAGTAGTATTTCAGCGGGGGGCTACGAGCAGTACTTC
cdr3_aa: CASSISAGGYEQYF

d_call: NA
clone_size: NA
v_call: TRBV5-4
j_call: TRBJ2-1
cdr3_nt: TGTGCCAGCAGCTTGGAACTGGCGAGCGTCTACAATGAGCAGTTCTTC
cdr3_aa: CASSLELASVYNEQFF

d_call: TRBD2
clone_size: few
v_call: TRBV7-3
j_call: TRBJ2-5
cdr3_nt: TGTGCCAGCAGCTTGACTAGCGGGAACCAAGAGACCCAGTACTTC
cdr3_aa: CASSLTSGNQETQYF